The 7 T cell receptor beta chains below come from one sample, sequenced in a study of regulatory T cells in long-lasting Graves disease. In building TCR beta libraries, iRepertoire HTBI primers were used together with Arm-PCR of CDR3 regions. Using its own MiXCR run on the multiplex PCR reads, TCRdb lists one record per CDR3 protein. The profile covers fewer than 550,000 distinct CDR3 sequences, with about 16% appearing a single time and roughly 25% taken by the ten largest. Regarding time point: newly diagnosed GD, antithyroid drugs for less than 3 months. PBMC RNA was the source of the TCR library. These records were also assigned to another study, of T cells in Graves' hyperthyroidism and ophthalmopathy.

Sample: peripheral blood mononuclear cells (PBMCs), taken at new diagnosis, from a patient treated with antithyroid drugs. The receptor source for this set is a woman aged 35-65 years with Graves disease.

This clonotype appeared a few times. J is TRBJ1-6 and V is TRBV20-1, with a tentative D call TRBD1 (5 bases). CDR3 length: 16 amino acids. The V end lost 6 bases, the J end lost 1 base, and 16 bases lay between the germline ends. Germline V gives CDR1 DFQATT, CDR2 SNEGSKA (reference sequence). CDR3 in DNA: TGCAGTGCGGCACGACGGGGGAGTTCCTATAATTCACCCCTCCACTTT. Translated, it gives CSAARRGSSYNSPLHF.

This clonotype has a handful of counts. The chain uses TRBV29-1 and TRBJ2-7; D unresolved. Trimming removed 5 bases from V and 1 base from J, with 12 bases in between. The CDR3 has 13 amino acids. CDR1 is SQVTM and CDR2 is ANQGSEA in the germline V gene. CDR3 residues: CSVLSSESYEQYF. CDR3 nucleotide sequence: TGCAGCGTTCTTTCCAGCGAATCCTACGAGCAGTACTTC.

The chain combines TRBV25-1 with TRBJ1-3; 9 bases align to TRBD1. Germline CDR1 reads MGHDK; CDR2 reads SYGVNS. This CDR3 is 18 amino acids long. J lost 1 base, V lost 1 base, and 8 bases had no gene match. The CDR3 DNA reads as TGTGCCAGCAGTGAATCTCCGGGACAGGGAGGATCTGGAAACACCATATATTTT. Translated: CASSESPGQGGSGNTIYF.

This chain connects TRBV4-1 to TRBJ1-1, with TRBD1 identical over 7 bases. The germline V gene has CDR1 MGHRA and CDR2 YSYEKL. The CDR3 covers 15 residues. The V segment lost 4 bases and the J segment 4 bases; nucleotides outside the gene matches: 9. The CDR3 loop reads CASSRLGQKSTEAFF. DNA of the CDR3: TGCGCCAGCAGCCGACTGGGACAGAAGAGCACTGAAGCTTTCTTT.

Only a few counts were recorded for this clonotype. This rearrangement joins TRBV6-1 to TRBJ2-3; TRBD2 aligns across 9 bases. The germline V gene has CDR1 MNHNS and CDR2 SASEGT. Trimming took 6 bases from V and 0 from J; bases not matched to a gene: 13. The CDR3 runs 18 residues. The CDR3 is CASRKFAGGPPSTDTQYF. CDR3 bases: TGTGCCAGCAGAAAGTTCGCGGGGGGGCCGCCCAGCACAGATACGCAGTATTTT.

In regard to this clonotype: A much bigger clone sits one base away, suggesting this may be a read error. The chain carries TRBV6-2 or TRBV6-3 and TRBJ1-3, with 7 nucleotides matching TRBD1. There are 14 residues in the CDR3. CDR1 and CDR2 (germline): MNHEY, SVGEGT. In DNA form, the CDR3 reads TGTGCCAGCAGGTCGGACAGGCCGGCGAACACCATACATTTT. Translation gives CASRSDRPANTIHF.

This clonotype was counted ten times or more. V and J are TRBV28 and TRBJ2-5; TRBD1 aligns across 11 bases. The length of the CDR3 is 17 residues. Trimming took 7 bases from V and 5 from J; bases not matched to a gene: 15. In germline, CDR1 is MDHEN, CDR2 SYDVKM. CDR3 amino acids: CASTQPPWTGGEETQYF. The CDR3 DNA is TGTGCCAGCACCCAACCCCCCTGGACAGGGGGCGAGGAGACCCAGTACTTC.